Each of the 9 T cell receptor beta chains below was sequenced from the same sample in a study of brain T cells in children with intractable seizures. Noted time point: blood from clinic visit 5 months post-surgery; TSC patient then seizure free. Only in-frame clones appear in the TCRdb table, and some are missing; sequencing was by immunoSEQ multiplex PCR. The repertoire has about 320,000 clones, 93% of them found once; the top ten carry 5.5% to 6%. Sample: peripheral blood, taken about 5 months after surgery. These receptors were obtained from a boy younger than two with tuberous sclerosis and intractable seizures.

J is TRBJ1-6 and V is TRBV5-8; unclear D gene. CDR3 length equals 16 residues. V was pared by 3 bases and J by 1 base, with 11 bases between. Germline CDR1 is SGHTS and CDR2 is YDEGEE. The DNA of the CDR3 is TGTGCCAGCAGCTCCCCGGGAAGATCCTATAATTCACCCCTCCACTTT. This gives the protein CASSSPGRSYNSPLHF.

J is TRBJ2-7 and V is TRBV20-1; 12 bases are shared with TRBD2. This CDR3 is 15 amino acids long. V trimming: 3 bases; J trimming: 3 bases; junction bases outside the gene matches: 6. Germline values: CDR1 DFQATT, CDR2 SNEGSKA (reference sequence). The CDR3 spells CSASPLAGGRYEQYF. In nucleotides, the CDR3 is TGCAGTGCTAGTCCCCTAGCGGGGGGGCGCTACGAGCAGTACTTC.

This rearrangement joins TRBV24-1 to TRBJ1-1; TRBD1 aligns across 9 bases. The CDR3 length is 13 residues. V dropped 12 bases and J dropped 4; count of bases not matched to a gene: 8. Germline assignment: CDR1 KGHDR and CDR2 SFDVKD. The CDR3 bases are TGTGCCCCCTGGGACAGGGCGGCCACTGAAGCTTTCTTT. This gives the protein CAPWDRAATEAFF.

This sequence joins TRBV3-1 (or the pseudogene TRBV3-2) and TRBJ2-2, with 12 nucleotides matching TRBD2. CDR1 is LGHDT, CDR2 YNNKEL, per germline (reference sequence). The CDR3 contains 15 residues. J lost 8 bases, V lost 3 bases, and 4 bases had no gene match. The CDR3 region has the DNA TGTGCCAGCAGCCACGGACTAGCGGGGTTTGGGGAGCTGTTTTTT. Its translation: CASSHGLAGFGELFF.

The chain links TRBV3-1 (or the pseudogene TRBV3-2) to TRBJ2-7; D gene ambiguous. Germline V gene lookup returns CDR1 LGHDT and CDR2 YNNKEL (reference sequence). The V and J ends lost 4 bases and 2 bases respectively, with 18 bases between them. This CDR3 contains 16 residues. The CDR3 reads CASSPASVYKTYEQYF. Here the CDR3 DNA reads TGTGCCAGCAGCCCGGCGTCAGTCTACAAAACCTACGAGCAGTACTTC.

The chain uses TRBV11-3 and TRBJ2-2, with 11 bases fitting TRBD2. V dropped 1 base and J dropped 5; count of bases not matched to a gene: 12. The CDR3 covers 19 residues. CDR1 is SGHNT, CDR2 YENEEA, per germline. In DNA form, the CDR3 reads TGTGCCAGCAGCTTAGGGGTAGGCGGCCTAGCGGGAGGAACCGGGGAGCTGTTTTTT. It translates to CASSLGVGGLAGGTGELFF.

The chain carries TRBV3-1 (or the pseudogene TRBV3-2) and TRBJ2-3; 8 bases map to TRBD1. The CDR3 runs 15 residues. Germline V gives CDR1 LGHDT, CDR2 YNNKEL (reference sequence). Germline trimming cut 4 bases from V and 3 bases from J; bases unmatched to any gene: 6. The CDR3 nucleotides are TGTGCCAGCAGCCCGACAGGGGTCGGTACAGATACGCAGTATTTT. Amino acids: CASSPTGVGTDTQYF.

The V gene is TRBV19, the J gene TRBJ2-3; the match to TRBD2 covers 12 bases. The CDR3 loop spans 16 amino acids. Germline V gives CDR1 LNHDA, CDR2 SQIVND (reference sequence). V shed 5 bases and J 3 bases; nucleotides not matched to a gene: 6. The CDR3 loop is CASSFQGTSGTDTQYF. CDR3 nucleotides: TGTGCCAGTAGTTTCCAAGGGACTAGCGGGACAGATACGCAGTATTTT. The whole variable domain, filled in from reference TRBV19 and TRBJ2-3, reads DGGITQSPKYLFRKEGQNVTLSCEQNLNHDAMYWYRQDPGQGLRLIYYSQIVNDFQKGDIAEGYSVSREKKESFPLTVTSAQKNPTAFYLCASSFQGTSGTDTQYFGPGTRLTVL.

The chain carries TRBV5-8 and TRBJ1-2; a possible D gene is TRBD1 (5 bases). Germline CDR1 reads SGHTS; CDR2 reads YDEGEE. The CDR3 consists of 13 residues. With 0 bases removed from V and 4 bases from J, the gap between germline ends came to 7 bases. CDR3 loop: CASSLGGGYGYTF. CDR3 nucleotide sequence: TGTGCCAGCAGCTTGGGGGGGGGCTATGGCTACACCTTC.